One sample yielded the 29 T cell receptor beta chains listed below, sequenced in a study of T cells in Graves' hyperthyroidism and ophthalmopathy. Template material for amplifying TCR beta CDR3 regions consisted of RNA transcripts. An initial round of RT-PCR targeting the TCR CDR3 relied on the HTBI primer set. TCRdb passed the multiplex PCR reads through MiXCR, listing each CDR3 protein once. The data contain 700,000 or so distinct CDR3 sequences, less than 20% of them singletons. Sequences were obtained from blood. These receptors were taken from a man younger than 35 with Graves' hyperthyroidism.

This clonotype was counted only a few times. The rearrangement joins TRBV11-2 to TRBJ2-1; 13 positions match TRBD2. The CDR3 loop spans 18 amino acids. CDR1 is SGHAT and CDR2 is FQNNGV in the germline V gene. Unmatched junction bases numbered 16, after V lost 6 bases and J lost 8 bases. CDR3 nucleotide sequence: TGTGCCAGCAGTTTACGGCGAAAAGGGACTAGCGGGATCTATGAGCAGTTCTTC. Protein: CASSLRRKGTSGIYEQFF.

This clonotype was detected only a few times. Relative to the germline gene, one junction end is altered; a read error may explain this. The chain carries TRBV2 and TRBJ2-1; D possibly corresponds to TRBD2 (5 bases). Germline CDR1 SNHLY, CDR2 FYNNEI. This CDR3 contains 13 residues. CDR3 sequence reads: CASRDSSHNEQFF. As DNA, the CDR3 is TGTGCCAGCAGGGACTCCTCCCACAATGAGCAGTTCTTC.

This sequence joins TRBV7-9 and TRBJ2-1; TRBD2 might be the D (6 bases). CDR3 length equals 15 residues. Trimming stripped 1 base from V and 7 bases from J, with 14 bases between. CDR1 is SEHNR, CDR2 FQNEAQ, per germline (reference sequence). CDR3 region: CASSLDLFGGNEQFF. The CDR3 coding sequence is TGTGCCAGCAGCTTAGATTTGTTCGGGGGTAATGAGCAGTTCTTC.

This clonotype was counted only a few times. The J gene is TRBJ2-5, the V gene TRBV7-3; 8 bases agree with TRBD2. The ends lost 4 bases at V and 4 bases at J; junction bases unmatched: 14. The CDR3 contains 17 residues. Germline V CDR1 and CDR2: SGHTA, FQGTGA. The CDR3 DNA sequence: TGTGCCAGCAGCTCAACTCCGGGGGGGGTCGCTGCAGAGACCCAGTACTTC. This codes for CASSSTPGGVAAETQYF.

This clonotype was observed a few times. The chain has TRBV27 and TRBJ2-7, with D perhaps matching TRBD1 or TRBD2 (6 bases each). Trimming removed 6 bases at V and 5 bases at J, with 23 bases between. This CDR3 comprises 16 residues. CDR1 is MNHEY and CDR2 is SMNVEV in the germline V gene (reference sequence). The CDR3 DNA is TGTGCCAGCAGCCCCGGAGGGGGGCGCGGTCAGGACGAGCAGTACTTC. Protein: CASSPGGGRGQDEQYF.

CDR3 bases: TGCAGTGCCCCGCCCGACGGAGAGGAGACCCAGTACTTC. This sequence encodes CSAPPDGEETQYF. The J gene is TRBJ2-5, the V gene TRBV20-1; D is ambiguous. CDR3 length equals 13 residues. V lost 6 bases, J lost 5 bases, and 16 bases lay in between. CDR1 is DFQATT, CDR2 SNEGSKA, per germline (reference sequence).

The chain uses TRBV2 and TRBJ1-2; D not resolved. CDR1 and CDR2 from the germline V gene are SNHLY and FYNNEI. V lost 0 bases to trimming and J lost 4 bases, with 12 bases between them. CDR3 size: 15 residues. CDR3 residues: CASSEASAYLYGYTF. In DNA, the CDR3 is TGTGCCAGCAGTGAAGCGTCCGCCTACCTCTATGGCTACACCTTC.

The chain has TRBV29-1 and TRBJ2-1; D may correspond to TRBD1 or TRBD2 (5 bases each). Germline V gene lookup returns CDR1 SQVTM and CDR2 ANQGSEA. V lost 5 bases, J lost 4 bases, and 15 bases lay in between. The CDR3 contains 14 residues. The CDR3 region is CSVPGDEVYNEQFF. The CDR3 DNA follows: TGCAGCGTTCCCGGGGACGAGGTATACAATGAGCAGTTCTTC.

CDR3 residues: CASSFGTGNRTEAFF. CDR3 nucleotides: TGTGCCAGCAGTTTTGGGACAGGGAACCGCACTGAAGCTTTCTTT. The V call is TRBV12-3 or TRBV12-4, the J call TRBJ1-1, with 9 bases that match TRBD1. This CDR3 is built from 15 residues. V lost 3 bases, J lost 4 bases, and 6 bases stayed unmatched.

This clonotype has ten or more counts. The chain couples TRBV12-3 or TRBV12-4 to TRBJ2-5; D remains unclear. Trimming removed 3 bases at V and 3 bases at J, with 8 bases between. The CDR3 length is 13 residues. The CDR3 nucleotides are TGTGCCAGCAGTTTGTGGCCGGAAGAGACCCAGTACTTC. Translated: CASSLWPEETQYF.

This clonotype was observed a handful of times. V is TRBV6-1 and J is TRBJ1-1, with a tentative D call TRBD1 (5 bases). Trimming took 8 bases from V and 4 from J, leaving 17 bases between them. Per the germline V gene, CDR1 is MNHNS and CDR2 is SASEGT. This CDR3 region has 14 residues. The CDR3, as DNA: TGTGCCAGCCCCTCCCCCGGGAGGGGCACTGAAGCTTTCTTT. Protein sequence: CASPSPGRGTEAFF.

The rearrangement joins TRBV7-9 to TRBJ2-2; D is ambiguous. Germline values: CDR1 SEHNR, CDR2 FQNEAQ (reference sequence). Trimming took off 1 base at V and 2 bases at J, with 14 bases between the two ends. CDR3 length equals 17 residues. The CDR3 region is CASSLGGWQSNTGELFF. In DNA, the CDR3 is TGTGCCAGCAGCTTAGGGGGTTGGCAGAGTAACACCGGGGAGCTGTTTTTT.

This clonotype has a handful of counts. The CDR3 nucleotides are TGTGCCAGCAGCTTTAGCCTGGCTTCAGGCTACGAGCAGTACTTC. Its protein is CASSFSLASGYEQYF. This rearrangement joins TRBV13 to TRBJ2-7; D gene uncertain. From germline, CDR1 is PRHDT and CDR2 FYEKMQ (reference sequence). The CDR3 has 15 amino acids. Trimming left V 3 bases short and J 3 bases short, with 15 bases between.

In regard to this clonotype: This clone may be a read error of a much larger clone one base away. This chain connects TRBV20-1 to TRBJ2-3; possibly TRBD2 for D (6 bases). The CDR3 has 14 residues. Germline V gene data show CDR1 as DFQATT and CDR2 as SNEGSKA (reference sequence). The CDR3 reads CSAFSGSYTGTQYF. The CDR3 nucleotides are TGCAGTGCTTTTAGCGGATCCTACACAGGTACGCAGTATTTT.

This clonotype was seen more than once but under ten times. CDR3 DNA: TGCAGTGCTAGAGTCAGGGGGACGGATGGCTACACCTTC. It codes for CSARVRGTDGYTF. This chain joins TRBV20-1 and TRBJ1-2; 7 positions match TRBD1. This CDR3 spans 13 amino acids. Germline lookup yields CDR1 DFQATT and CDR2 SNEGSKA (reference sequence). Trimming removed 1 base from V and 6 bases from J; junction bases left unmatched: 5.

The sample holds many counts of this clonotype. V usage is TRBV27 and J usage is TRBJ2-1, with 14 bases matching TRBD2. This CDR3 is 16 amino acids long. Germline CDR1 is MNHEY and CDR2 is SMNVEV (reference sequence). V lost 2 bases, J lost 6 bases, and 3 bases stayed unmatched. The CDR3 region has the DNA TGTGCCAGCAGTTTAGTCGGACTAGCGGGAGGCAATGAGCAGTTCTTC. Protein sequence: CASSLVGLAGGNEQFF.

In this sample, this clonotype turned up a few times. The V gene is TRBV18, the J gene TRBJ1-2; TRBD1 might be the D (6 bases). CDR3 length: 19 amino acids. V was pared by 4 bases and J by 0 bases, with 24 bases between. Germline values: CDR1 KGHSH, CDR2 LQKENI. The CDR3 loop reads CASSHSTGRVGPANYGYTF. The CDR3 DNA follows: TGTGCCAGCTCACACTCGACAGGAAGAGTTGGTCCTGCTAACTATGGCTACACCTTC.

The chain couples TRBV7-8 to TRBJ1-5; D perhaps matches TRBD1 (6 bases). Trimming stripped 1 base from V and 3 bases from J, with 10 bases between. In germline, CDR1 is SGHVS, CDR2 FQNEAQ. The CDR3 is 15 amino acids. CDR3 bases: TGTGCCAGCAGCTTAGGGGGGGGCTACAATCAGCCCCAGCATTTT. Translation gives CASSLGGGYNQPQHF.

This clonotype showed up just a few times. V and J are TRBV18 and TRBJ2-1; D is ambiguous. This CDR3 is built from 13 residues. Germline lookup yields CDR1 KGHSH and CDR2 LQKENI. V was cut by 0 bases and J by 15 bases, with 15 bases left in between. CDR3 loop: CASSPPVGGEAFF. The CDR3 nucleotides are TGTGCCAGCTCACCACCGGTGGGTGGAGAGGCGTTCTTC. Full variable domain (remainder filled in from reference TRBV18 and TRBJ2-1): NAGVMQNPRHLVRRRGQEARLRCSPMKGHSHVYWYRQLPEEGLKFMVYLQKENIIDESGMPKERFSAEFPKEGPSILRIQQVVRGDSAAYFCASSPPVGGEAFFGPGTRLTVL.

This clonotype showed up just a few times. The chain combines TRBV5-1 with TRBJ1-4; 7 bases fit TRBD1. The CDR3 runs to 15 residues. The trim removed 0 bases at V and 4 bases at J, leaving 3 bases unmatched. Germline CDR1 is SGHRS and CDR2 is YFSETQ. This CDR3 is CASSLGGQFNEKLFF. The CDR3 region has the DNA TGCGCCAGCAGCTTGGGGGGACAGTTTAATGAAAAACTGTTTTTT. Using reference TRBV5-1 and TRBJ1-4 for the parts outside the CDR3, the full variable domain is KAGVTQTPRYLIKTRGQQVTLSCSPISGHRSVSWYQQTPGQGLQFLFEYFSETQRNKGNFPGRFSGRQFSNSRSEMNVSTLELGDSALYLCASSLGGQFNEKLFFGSGTQLSVL.

The rearrangement uses TRBV19 and TRBJ1-4; 8 positions match TRBD1. The germline V gene has CDR1 LNHDA and CDR2 SQIVND (reference sequence). V gave up 5 bases and J gave up 5 bases; unmatched junction bases: 7. The CDR3 totals 15 residues. Written as DNA, the CDR3 is TGTGCCAGTAGTTCCAGGACAGGGCACAATGAAAAACTGTTTTTT. Encoded protein: CASSSRTGHNEKLFF.

This clonotype was counted at least ten times. The gene calls are TRBV12-3 or TRBV12-4 and TRBJ2-7; tentative D call: TRBD1 (5 bases). This CDR3 has 13 amino acids. Trimming left V 8 bases short and J 4 bases short, with 15 bases between. The CDR3 coding sequence is TGTGCCAGCGCATCACCCTCAGGGTACGAGCAGTACTTC. It yields the protein CASASPSGYEQYF.

The chain combines TRBV19 with TRBJ1-6; possibly TRBD1 for D (5 bases). The CDR3 runs to 17 residues. The germline V and J ends were trimmed by 5 bases and 0 bases, with 14 bases remaining between them. Germline V gene lookup returns CDR1 LNHDA and CDR2 SQIVND (reference sequence). The CDR3 DNA reads as TGTGCCAGTAGTGGGGGGAGGGCCAGCTCCTATAATTCACCCCTCCACTTT. This translates into CASSGGRASSYNSPLHF.

The rearrangement links TRBV6-1 to TRBJ2-7; TRBD2 matches at 9 bases. Germline V gene sequence: CDR1 MNHNS, CDR2 SASEGT. The CDR3 runs to 15 residues. The V gene end was trimmed by 8 bases and the J gene end by 7 bases; junction bases not matched to a gene: 15. The CDR3 sequence is CASPSERREGGEQYF. In DNA form, the CDR3 reads TGTGCCAGCCCGTCCGAGAGGCGGGAGGGGGGTGAGCAGTACTTC.

This clonotype has at least ten counts. The V and J genes are TRBV20-1 and TRBJ2-7, with 7 nucleotides matching TRBD2. This CDR3 comprises 13 residues. The V segment lost 3 bases and the J segment 3 bases; nucleotides outside the gene matches: 5. Looked up from germline, CDR1 is DFQATT and CDR2 is SNEGSKA (reference sequence). Here the CDR3 reads CSARASGNYEQYF. The DNA for the CDR3 is TGCAGTGCTAGGGCTAGCGGCAACTACGAGCAGTACTTC.

The table lists this clonotype with many counts. The rearrangement joins TRBV2 to TRBJ2-5; TRBD2 matches at 14 bases. With V trimmed by 5 bases and J by 2 bases, 1 base remained unmatched. Germline CDR1 and CDR2: SNHLY and FYNNEI. The CDR3 contains 15 residues. The CDR3 DNA follows: TGTGCCAGCAGTCGGACTAGCGGGGGGCAAGAGACCCAGTACTTC. Its translation: CASSRTSGGQETQYF.

This clonotype occurred many times. The V gene is TRBV28, the J gene TRBJ2-1; 9 bases align to TRBD2. The CDR3 covers 16 residues. CDR1 MDHEN and CDR2 SYDVKM come from the germline V gene. Trimming at V came to 7 bases and at J to 8 bases, leaving 15 bases not matched to a gene. The CDR3 region is CASTPLAGAAFHEQFF. CDR3 nucleotides: TGTGCCAGCACCCCTTTAGCGGGAGCCGCCTTCCATGAGCAGTTCTTC.

This clonotype was picked up many times. The J gene is TRBJ1-2, the V gene TRBV2, with D uncertain. This CDR3 spans 12 amino acids. Between the trimmed V and J ends, which lost 4 bases and 1 base, there was a span of 4 bases. Germline V gene data show CDR1 as SNHLY and CDR2 as FYNNEI. CDR3: CASSAVNYGYTF. In DNA form, the CDR3 reads TGTGCCAGCAGTGCTGTTAACTATGGCTACACCTTC.

This chain joins TRBV20-1 and TRBJ2-7, with 11 bases matching TRBD1. Germline CDR1 DFQATT, CDR2 SNEGSKA (reference sequence). The CDR3 consists of 13 residues. Germline trimming cut 4 bases from V and 7 bases from J; bases unmatched to any gene: 6. CDR3 in amino acids: CSAMDRGQREQYF. The CDR3 region has the DNA TGCAGTGCTATGGACAGGGGGCAGCGGGAGCAGTACTTC.